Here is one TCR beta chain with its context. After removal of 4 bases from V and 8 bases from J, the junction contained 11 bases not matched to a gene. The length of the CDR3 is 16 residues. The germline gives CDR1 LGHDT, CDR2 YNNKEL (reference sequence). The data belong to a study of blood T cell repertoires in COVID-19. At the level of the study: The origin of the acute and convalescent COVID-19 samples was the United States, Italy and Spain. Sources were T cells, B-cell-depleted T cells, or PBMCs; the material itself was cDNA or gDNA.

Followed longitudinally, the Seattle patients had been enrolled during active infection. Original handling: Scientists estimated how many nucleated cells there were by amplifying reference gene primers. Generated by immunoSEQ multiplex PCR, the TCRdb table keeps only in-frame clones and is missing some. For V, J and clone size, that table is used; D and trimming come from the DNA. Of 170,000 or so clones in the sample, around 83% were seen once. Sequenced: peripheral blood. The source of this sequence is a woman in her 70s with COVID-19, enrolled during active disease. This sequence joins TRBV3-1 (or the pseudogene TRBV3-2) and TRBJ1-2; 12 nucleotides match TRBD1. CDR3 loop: CASSLHGTGGSWGYTF. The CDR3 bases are TGTGCCAGCAGCCTTCACGGGACAGGGGGCAGTTGGGGCTACACCTTC.